These T cell receptor beta chains were read from a single sample in a study of CD8 T cells in Susac syndrome. One entry per CDR3 protein, called by TCRdb with MiXCR from the immunoSEQ multiplex PCR reads. The sample lists more than 150,000 distinct CDR3 sequences; about 95% were seen once. Material for sequencing was CD8+ T cells from PBMCs. The receptors were sampled from a human donor with Susac syndrome. The CDR3 runs from the conserved cysteine through the conserved F or W. A D gene is named only where the DNA matches it firmly. Clone size appears in some rows only: once, few, many, or a class for an expanded clone.

cdr3_aa cdr3_nt clone_size v_call d_call j_call
CASSAPLGGLDNEQFF TGTGCCAGCAGCGCCCCGTTAGGCGGGCTAGACAATGAGCAGTTCTTC - TRBV9 - TRBJ2-1
CSVLTYNEQFF TGCAGCGTTCTGACCTACAATGAGCAGTTCTTC - TRBV29-1 - TRBJ2-1
CASSVAVQETQYF TGTGCCAGCAGCGTAGCCGTACAAGAGACCCAGTACTTC - TRBV9 - TRBJ2-5
CASSLSGTAGGYTF TGTGCCAGCAGCTTGTCCGGGACAGCCGGTGGCTACACCTTC - TRBV5-6 TRBD1 TRBJ1-2
CASSPGPTGSYEQYF TGTGCCAGTAGTCCGGGGCCAACTGGAAGCTACGAGCAGTACTTC - TRBV19 - TRBJ2-7
CASSLVSDYRGNEQFF TGTGCCAGCAGCTTGGTATCGGACTACCGGGGGAATGAGCAGTTCTTC - TRBV5-8 - TRBJ2-1
CASSQEGTSQETQYF TGTGCCAGCAGCCAAGAAGGGACTTCACAAGAGACCCAGTACTTC - TRBV3-1 - TRBJ2-5
CASSLSGKYEQYF TGTGCCAGCAGTTTATCGGGCAAATACGAGCAGTACTTC few TRBV27 - TRBJ2-7
CASSFTGLAGANVLTF TGTGCCAGCAGCTTCACAGGACTAGCCGGGGCCAACGTCCTGACTTTC once TRBV9 TRBD2 TRBJ2-6
CASSQATEQYF TGTGCCAGCAGCCAAGCCACCGAGCAGTACTTC - TRBV4-2 - TRBJ2-7
CASSQGQGHSGEKFF TGTGCCAGCAGCCAGGGACAGGGGCATAGTGGTGAGAAGTTCTTC - TRBV3-1 TRBD1 TRBJ2-1
CASSTETSAEDEQFF TGTGCCAGCAGTACCGAGACTAGCGCGGAGGATGAGCAGTTCTTC - TRBV12-3/TRBV12-4 TRBD2 TRBJ2-1
CASSQEKGYGYTF TGTGCCAGCAGCCAAGAGAAAGGGTATGGCTACACCTTC once TRBV4-2 - TRBJ1-2
CATRTPDSYEQYF TGTGCCACCAGGACGCCCGACTCCTACGAGCAGTACTTC - TRBV12-3/TRBV12-4 - TRBJ2-7
CASSLVTMGPNLLLLNEQFF TGTGCCAGCAGCTTAGTTACGATGGGACCAAATCTGTTATTACTCAATGAGCAGTTCTTC - TRBV11-1 - TRBJ2-1
CSVDGEGWNYGYTF TGCAGCGTTGATGGCGAGGGTTGGAACTATGGCTACACCTTC - TRBV29-1 - TRBJ1-2
CASSLSQGNTYEQYF TGCGCCAGCAGCTTGTCCCAGGGGAACACCTACGAGCAGTACTTC - TRBV5-1 - TRBJ2-7
CASSLAGGGTDTQYF TGTGCCAGCAGTCTAGCGGGGGGGGGCACAGATACGCAGTATTTT few TRBV3-1 TRBD2 TRBJ2-3
CASSPGAGGSTDTQYF TGTGCCAGCAGCCCTGGCGCAGGGGGCAGCACAGATACGCAGTATTTT - TRBV12-3/TRBV12-4 TRBD1 TRBJ2-3
CASSPRTSGSYEQYF TGTGCCAGCAGCCCTCGGACTAGCGGCTCCTACGAGCAGTACTTC few TRBV3-1 TRBD2 TRBJ2-7
CSVTGGSGYTF TGCAGCGTCACAGGGGGCTCTGGCTACACCTTC - TRBV29-1 TRBD1 TRBJ1-2
CSGVSEGTDTQYF TGCAGCGGTGTTTCCGAGGGAACAGATACGCAGTATTTT - TRBV29-1 - TRBJ2-3
CASSKVIGGIPNYGYTF TGTGCCAGCAGCAAAGTGATCGGGGGCATACCCAACTATGGCTACACCTTC once TRBV21-1 - TRBJ1-2
CASSTGGGTEAFF TGTGCCAGTAGTACGGGGGGTGGCACTGAAGCTTTCTTT - TRBV19 - TRBJ1-1
CAWSPGHYTEAFF TGTGCCTGGAGCCCCGGGCACTACACTGAAGCTTTCTTT - TRBV30 - TRBJ1-1
CASWDTGELFF TGTGCCAGCTGGGACACCGGGGAGCTGTTTTTT - TRBV18 - TRBJ2-2
CASGRDRDYEQYF TGTGCCAGCGGCCGGGACAGGGACTACGAGCAGTACTTC - TRBV5-4 TRBD1 TRBJ2-7
CAIRSDVGGVLQETQYF TGTGCCATCAGGTCGGACGTCGGGGGGGTACTACAAGAGACCCAGTACTTC - TRBV10-3 TRBD2 TRBJ2-5
CASSLVGQGKTEAFF TGCGCCAGCAGCTTGGTAGGACAAGGAAAAACTGAAGCTTTCTTT - TRBV5-1 - TRBJ1-1
CASSLDPSGVMKFF TGTGCCAGCAGCTTAGATCCTAGCGGGGTTATGAAGTTCTTC few TRBV11-2 TRBD2 TRBJ2-1
CASSVDGSGGTDTQYF TGTGCCAGCAGCGTAGATGGTAGCGGGGGCACAGATACGCAGTATTTT - TRBV9 TRBD2 TRBJ2-3
CASKSSESSYEQYF TGTGCCAGCAAATCTAGCGAGAGCTCCTACGAGCAGTACTTC - TRBV6-2/TRBV6-3 - TRBJ2-7
CASSLALKDGELFF TGTGCCAGCAGCTTGGCTTTAAAGGACGGGGAGCTGTTTTTT - TRBV5-6 - TRBJ2-2
CASRGTAQETQYF TGTGCCAGCAGGGGGACAGCCCAAGAGACCCAGTACTTC - TRBV6-5 TRBD1 TRBJ2-5
CATSDLWESGANVLTF TGTGCCACCAGTGATTTGTGGGAATCTGGGGCCAACGTCCTGACTTTC - TRBV24-1 - TRBJ2-6
CASSNSGGYNEQFF TGTGCCAGCAGTAATAGCGGGGGGTACAATGAGCAGTTCTTC - TRBV12-3/TRBV12-4 TRBD2 TRBJ2-1
CASSSPGTEQYF TGTGCCAGCAGTTCCCCCGGTACCGAGCAGTACTTC - TRBV12-3/TRBV12-4 - TRBJ2-7
CSAISERGAHRDTQYF TGCAGTGCTATTTCGGAGCGGGGGGCTCACAGAGATACGCAGTATTTT - TRBV20-1 TRBD2 TRBJ2-3
CSVESLRHGYTF TGCAGCGTTGAATCCCTAAGGCATGGCTACACCTTC - TRBV29-1 - TRBJ1-2
CASARENSYNEQFF TGCGCCAGCGCTAGAGAAAACTCCTACAATGAGCAGTTCTTC - TRBV5-1 - TRBJ2-1
CASSPQYANTGELFF TGTGCCAGCAGCCCGCAGTACGCGAACACCGGGGAGCTGTTTTTT - TRBV13 - TRBJ2-2
CASSYAAGAHYEQYF TGTGCCAGCAGTTACGCGGCGGGGGCCCACTACGAGCAGTACTTC - TRBV6-5 - TRBJ2-7
CAWSVWGMNTEAFF TGTGCCTGGAGTGTATGGGGTATGAACACTGAAGCTTTCTTT once TRBV30 - TRBJ1-1
CSAGRDRSTDTQYF TGCAGTGCTGGCCGGGACCGAAGCACAGATACGCAGTATTTT once TRBV20-1 - TRBJ2-3
CASSPWTSGRALGNEQFF TGTGCCAGCAGTCCCTGGACTAGCGGGAGGGCCCTGGGGAATGAGCAGTTCTTC - TRBV2 TRBD2 TRBJ2-1
CAIRGDTLEAFF TGTGCCATCAGGGGGGACACTCTGGAAGCTTTCTTT - TRBV10-3 - TRBJ1-1
CASSPIAGSSYEQYF TGCGCCAGCAGCCCAATAGCGGGAAGCTCCTACGAGCAGTACTTC - TRBV4-1 TRBD2 TRBJ2-7
CASSPVSRETQYF TGTGCCAGCTCACCAGTTAGCCGGGAGACCCAGTACTTC - TRBV18 - TRBJ2-5
CASSEGQASSYEQYF TGTGCCAGCAGTGAAGGACAGGCCAGCTCCTACGAGCAGTACTTC - TRBV2 - TRBJ2-7
CAWRYSGPETQYF TGTGCCTGGAGGTATAGTGGACCGGAGACCCAGTACTTC - TRBV30 - TRBJ2-5
CASSRPGQDEQYF TGTGCCAGCAGCCGACCGGGACAGGACGAGCAGTACTTC - TRBV28 TRBD1 TRBJ2-7
CASTSRGLLNNSPLHF TGTGCCAGCACCTCCAGGGGGCTTCTGAATAATTCACCCCTCCACTTT - TRBV2 TRBD1 TRBJ1-6
CASSIVRLAVDQPQHF TGTGCCAGTAGTATAGTTCGGTTAGCAGTTGACCAGCCCCAGCATTTT - TRBV19 - TRBJ1-5
CAWSENTESSYGYTF TGTGCCTGGAGCGAGAATACAGAGTCTAGTTATGGCTACACCTTC - TRBV30 - TRBJ1-2
CASSPPKPEQFF TGTGCCAGCAGCCCGCCCAAACCCGAGCAGTTCTTC - TRBV11-2 - TRBJ2-1
CSARAPSGNYEQYF TGCAGTGCTAGAGCCCCTAGCGGGAACTACGAGCAGTACTTC - TRBV20-1 TRBD2 TRBJ2-7
CASRSGQGVQPQHF TGTGCCAGCAGGAGTGGACAGGGCGTTCAGCCCCAGCATTTT - TRBV27 TRBD1 TRBJ1-5
CASSQDLSGRSKQYF TGTGCCAGCAGCCAAGATCTTAGCGGGAGGTCTAAGCAGTACTTC - TRBV3-1 TRBD2 TRBJ2-7
CASSPTAGGSEQFF TGTGCCAGCTCACCAACCGCCGGAGGGAGTGAGCAGTTCTTC - TRBV18 - TRBJ2-1